This is a list of T cell receptor beta chains from one sample in a study of T cell responses to AZD1222 COVID-19 vaccine. Profiling relied on immunoSEQ multiplex PCR, and the TCRdb table lists in-frame clones only, not all of them. The profile shows nearly 110,000 clones, about nine tenths of them singletons. The material was peripheral blood, obtained 28 days after the second AZD1222 dose. These receptors were collected from an adult who received the AZD1222 COVID-19 vaccine. The CDR3 runs from the conserved cysteine through the conserved F or W. D genes are given only for firm matches. Only part of the rows carry a size: once, few, many, or a class if the clone is expanded.

clone size	D gene	J gene	V gene	CDR3 DNA	CDR3 protein
.	.	TRBJ2-7	TRBV4-2	TGTGCCAGCAGCCAAGAAACAGGCTCGGCGTACGAGCAGTACTTC	CASSQETGSAYEQYF
once	TRBD1	TRBJ1-5	TRBV19	TGTGCCAGTAGTGTGGACAGGGTAAGGAATCAGCCCCAGCATTTT	CASSVDRVRNQPQHF
.	TRBD1	TRBJ1-1	TRBV5-6	TGTGCCAGCAGCCGACAGGGGTTTACTGAAGCTTTCTTT	CASSRQGFTEAFF
.	.	TRBJ1-2	TRBV4-1	TGCGCCAGCAGCCAAGCCCCCGGCGATCTGCAAATTTATGGCTACACCTTC	CASSQAPGDLQIYGYTF
.	.	TRBJ2-3	TRBV19	TGTGCCAGTAGTAAGACAGATACGCAGTATTTT	CASSKTDTQYF
.	TRBD1	TRBJ1-4	TRBV6-1	TGTGCCAGCAGTGATACAGGGGGTCGCGAAAAACTGTTTTTT	CASSDTGGREKLFF
.	.	TRBJ1-5	TRBV4-1	TGCGCCAGCAGCCAAGATTGGACGGCAAATCAGCCCCAGCATTTT	CASSQDWTANQPQHF
.	.	TRBJ1-2	TRBV5-3	TGTGCCAGAAGCTTCGTCGCAGGGGAGAAAGGCTACACCTTC	CARSFVAGEKGYTF
.	.	TRBJ1-1	TRBV27	TGTGCCAGCATAGGACACAGACGACAGTCGAACACTGAAGCTTTCTTT	CASIGHRRQSNTEAFF
.	.	TRBJ2-1	TRBV24-1	TGTGCCACCAGTGACTACGACAGGGAGGCCGATGAGCAGTTCTTC	CATSDYDREADEQFF
.	TRBD1	TRBJ1-2	TRBV28	TGTGCCAGCAGTTTAGACAGGGTAGGCTATGGCTACACCTTC	CASSLDRVGYGYTF
.	.	TRBJ2-3	TRBV4-2	TGTGCCAGCAGCCAAAAGGGGTTCACCCCGTATTTT	CASSQKGFTPYF
many	TRBD1	TRBJ1-3	TRBV28	TGTGCCAGCAGACCCACAGGGGGCGAGATTTTCTTTGATGGAAACACCATATATTTT	CASRPTGGEIFFDGNTIYF
.	TRBD1	TRBJ1-1	TRBV7-6	TGTGCCAGCAGCCCTACAGGGGAGGCGAACACTGAAGCTTTCTTT	CASSPTGEANTEAFF
.	.	TRBJ2-6	TRBV4-3	TGCGCCAGCAGCCAAGAAGCATTCGGGCACTTCTCTGGGGCCAACGTCCTGACTTTC	CASSQEAFGHFSGANVLTF
once	TRBD1	TRBJ2-3	TRBV10-3	TGTGCCATCAGTGGTAAGGGGGCGAAAGATACGCAGTATTTT	CAISGKGAKDTQYF
.	.	TRBJ1-6	TRBV28	TGTGCCAGCAGGGGTTCAAGGACAGCTGGCACATCACCCCTCCACTTT	CASRGSRTAGTSPLHF